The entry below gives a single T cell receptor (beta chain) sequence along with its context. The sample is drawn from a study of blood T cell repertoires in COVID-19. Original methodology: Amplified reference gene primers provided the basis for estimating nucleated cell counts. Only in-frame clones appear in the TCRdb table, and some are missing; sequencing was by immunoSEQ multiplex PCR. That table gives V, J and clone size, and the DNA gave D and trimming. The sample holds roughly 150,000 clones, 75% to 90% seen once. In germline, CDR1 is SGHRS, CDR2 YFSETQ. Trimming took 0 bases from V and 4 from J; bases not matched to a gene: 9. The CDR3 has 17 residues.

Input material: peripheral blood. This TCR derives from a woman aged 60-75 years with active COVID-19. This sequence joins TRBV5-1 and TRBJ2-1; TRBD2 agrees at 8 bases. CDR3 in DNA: TGCGCCAGCAGCTTGGGTGTACTAGCGGTGGAGTACAATGAGCAGTTCTTC. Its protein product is CASSLGVLAVEYNEQFF.